This T cell receptor beta chain stems from a study of T cell responses to AZD1222 COVID-19 vaccine. This clone showed up just a few times. Its antigen is undetermined. Data came from immunoSEQ multiplex PCR; TCRdb stores just in-frame clones and leaves some out. Of 95,000 to 110,000 clones in the sample, around 90% were seen once. V shed 0 bases and J shed 0 bases, with 10 bases lying between them. The CDR3 has 16 residues. The germline V gene has CDR1 SGDLS and CDR2 YYNGEE. Whole-study results and caveats: Increases in Spike-specific TCR breadth and depth were seen after two AZD1222 doses. Repertoires were sampled only after the peak T cell response.

The chain carries TRBV9 and TRBJ2-1; D is unresolved. Sequenced here: peripheral blood, sampled on day 0 of AZD1222 vaccination. The clonotype originates from an adult in good health. The DNA for the CDR3 is TGTGCCAGCAGCGTAGGGGATCGAAGCTCCTACAATGAGCAGTTCTTC. It codes for CASSVGDRSSYNEQFF.